The rows below give T cell receptor beta chains drawn from one sample of a study of blood T cell repertoires in COVID-19. Here immunoSEQ multiplex PCR was the method, and the copy in TCRdb shows in-frame clones only, minus some. Among around 110,000 clones listed, approximately 88% were seen once. Input material: peripheral blood. Source of these receptors: a woman aged 70-85 years with acute or convalescent COVID-19. Both conserved end residues are part of each CDR3. The D gene is left open where the match is weak. Not all rows give a size; the values are once, few, many and, for expanded clones, a class.

clone_size	v_call	j_call	d_call	cdr3_nt	cdr3_aa
few	TRBV6-6	TRBJ1-1	TRBD1	TGTGCCAGCAGACCCGCGGGGCAGGGGGACACTGAAGCTTTCTTT	CASRPAGQGDTEAFF
.	TRBV4-1	TRBJ2-6	.	TGCGCCAGCAGCCAAGATCCCGGCCCTAGCTCTGGGGCCAACGTCCTGACTTTC	CASSQDPGPSSGANVLTF
.	TRBV19	TRBJ1-2	.	TGTGCCAGTAGTATCTCCACAGGGCAGCATGGCTACACCTTC	CASSISTGQHGYTF
once	TRBV10-1	TRBJ2-2	TRBD2	TGCGCCAGCAGTGGAGCGGGAAAGGAGGCCGGGGAGCTGTTTTTT	CASSGAGKEAGELFF
.	TRBV3-1/TRBV3-2	TRBJ1-1	.	TGTGCCAGCAGCCAAGGAATCGGGGACACTGAAGCTTTCTTT	CASSQGIGDTEAFF
.	TRBV18	TRBJ1-2	.	TGTGCCAGCTCACCGGGGGGCGGGAGCGACTATGGCTACACCTTC	CASSPGGGSDYGYTF
once	TRBV29-1	TRBJ1-2	.	TGCAGCGTGCAACAGGGTTATGGCTACACCTTC	CSVQQGYGYTF
.	TRBV6-2/TRBV6-3	TRBJ1-5	TRBD1	TGTGCCAGCAGTTACTCGCCGGTGGACAGGGTGGAATCTCAGCCCCAGCATTTT	CASSYSPVDRVESQPQHF
.	TRBV21-1	TRBJ2-1	.	TGTGCCAGCAGCAAAGCGCTCCTAGCGGGAACCAATGAGCAGTTCTTC	CASSKALLAGTNEQFF
.	TRBV4-2	TRBJ1-5	.	TGTGCCAGCAGCCAAGAAGGGGGTAATCAGCCCCAGCATTTT	CASSQEGGNQPQHF
.	TRBV11-2	TRBJ2-1	.	TGTGCCAGCAGGTTAGACGGGAGCTCCTACAATGAGCAGTTCTTC	CASRLDGSSYNEQFF
.	TRBV9	TRBJ2-6	.	TGTGCCAGCAGCCCGACTAGTTCTGGGGCCAACGTCCTGACTTTC	CASSPTSSGANVLTF
once	TRBV10-3	TRBJ2-3	TRBD2	TGTGCCATCAGTGACGGGGGGGGGACAGATACGCAGTATTTT	CAISDGGGTDTQYF
.	TRBV3-1/TRBV3-2	TRBJ1-6	.	TGTGCCAGCAGCCAAGACCACAGGGATAATTCACCCCTCCACTTT	CASSQDHRDNSPLHF
.	TRBV24-1	TRBJ2-3	.	TGTGCCACCAGTGATTTTGGGGGCAGCACAGATACGCAGTATTTT	CATSDFGGSTDTQYF
once	TRBV9	TRBJ2-3	.	TGTGCCAGCAGCTCCCTGGTCGGGGTTCCCACAGATACGCAGTATTTT	CASSSLVGVPTDTQYF
.	TRBV5-6	TRBJ2-4	TRBD1	TGTGCCAGCAGGGCTTCGGACAGGTTAGCCAAAAACATTCAGTACTTC	CASRASDRLAKNIQYF
.	TRBV7-2	TRBJ2-1	TRBD1	TGTGCCAGCAGCAGGGAGACAGGGGTTGTGAATGAGCAGTTCTTC	CASSRETGVVNEQFF
.	TRBV3-1/TRBV3-2	TRBJ2-7	.	TGTGCCAGCAGCCAAGGGTCCAGGAACGAGCAGTACTTC	CASSQGSRNEQYF
.	TRBV19	TRBJ1-6	TRBD1	TGTGCCAGTAGTATAAAGGGGACAGGGGCACCCCTCCACTTT	CASSIKGTGAPLHF
.	TRBV28	TRBJ1-5	.	TGTGCCAGCAGCCAAACAGGGAGTGGGGGTCAGCCCCAGCATTTT	CASSQTGSGGQPQHF
once	TRBV10-3	TRBJ1-1	TRBD1	TGTGCCAACAGCCGGGACAGGGGGATTGAGAACACTGAAGCTTTCTTT	CANSRDRGIENTEAFF
.	TRBV29-1	TRBJ1-1	.	TGCAGCGTCGCGACAGTTCCGAACACTGAAGCTTTCTTT	CSVATVPNTEAFF
.	TRBV18	TRBJ2-5	TRBD2	TGTGCCAGCTCACCAGGGGCTAGCGGGACAGAGACCCAGTACTTC	CASSPGASGTETQYF
.	TRBV5-6	TRBJ1-4	TRBD1	TGTGCCAGCAGCTTAGACAGGGGGAATTATCATGAAAAACTGTTTTTT	CASSLDRGNYHEKLFF
.	TRBV9	TRBJ1-2	TRBD1	TGTGCCAGCAGCCTAGACAGGGGTTGGTATGGCTACACCTTC	CASSLDRGWYGYTF
.	TRBV6-5	TRBJ1-1	.	TGTGCCAGCAATCCGGACACACTACGTGAAGCTTTCTTT	CASNPDTLREAFF
.	TRBV2	TRBJ2-1	TRBD2	TGTGCCAGCAGTGGGGAGACTAGCCGCAATGAGCAGTTCTTC	CASSGETSRNEQFF
.	TRBV6-5	TRBJ1-4	TRBD1	TGTGCCAGCAGTAGGGACAGGGATAATGAAAAACTGTTTTTT	CASSRDRDNEKLFF
.	TRBV6-1	TRBJ1-1	TRBD1	TGTGCCAGCAGTGACCCTTCAACAGGGGGCTATACTGAAGCTTTCTTT	CASSDPSTGGYTEAFF
.	TRBV25-1	TRBJ2-2	.	TGTGCCAGCTCCGCAGCAGGGAACACCGGGGAGCTGTTTTTT	CASSAAGNTGELFF
.	TRBV11-3	TRBJ2-2	TRBD1	TGTGCCAGCAGCCTATCAGGGGGCGGTCACGAGGAGCTGTTTTTT	CASSLSGGGHEELFF
.	TRBV25-1	TRBJ1-5	.	TGTGCCAGCAGTGAAGGCAAGACCCAGCATTTT	CASSEGKTQHF
.	TRBV9	TRBJ1-6	TRBD1	TGTGCCAGCGGGACGGGACAGGGAGCCCCCCTCCACTTT	CASGTGQGAPLHF
.	TRBV29-1	TRBJ2-3	.	TGCAGTATTACCGGGGGAGGGGGGGATACGCAGTATTTT	CSITGGGGDTQYF
.	TRBV6-5	TRBJ2-2	.	TGTGCCAGCAGTCCATTGAACACCGGGGAGCTGTTTTTT	CASSPLNTGELFF
.	TRBV5-1	TRBJ1-1	.	TGCGCCAGCGCCGCAGATAACACTGAAGCTTTCTTT	CASAADNTEAFF
few	TRBV6-6	TRBJ2-5	TRBD2	TGTGCCAGCAGGTCGACGGGGGGAGAGACCCAGTACTTC	CASRSTGGETQYF
.	TRBV11-2	TRBJ1-5	.	TGTGCCAGCAGCTCCGCGGCTAATCAGCCCCAGCATTTT	CASSSAANQPQHF
.	TRBV2	TRBJ2-3	TRBD1	TGTGCCAGCAGTGAACTTCTGCCAGGGGGCGGAGATACGCAGTATTTT	CASSELLPGGGDTQYF
.	TRBV5-4	TRBJ2-5	.	TGTGCCAGCAGCTCCCAGGGAGAGACCCAGTACTTC	CASSSQGETQYF
.	TRBV28	TRBJ2-2	.	TGTGCCAGCAGTCCGAGCGTAGCGCTAAACACCGGGGAGCTGTTTTTT	CASSPSVALNTGELFF
.	TRBV21-1	TRBJ1-6	.	TGTGCTCAGAGAGAGGGGGAAGGGGCGTATTCCTATAATTCACCCCTCCACTTT	CAQREGEGAYSYNSPLHF
.	TRBV3-1/TRBV3-2	TRBJ1-2	.	TGTGCCAGCAGCGGGGACATCGATGGCTACACCTTC	CASSGDIDGYTF